This T cell receptor beta chain derives from a study of cytomegalovirus exposure and HLA in healthy donors. Study observations and caveats: About 87% or about 30% of the time was how often most TCR beta V segments were productive, according to an earlier analysis. For TCR beta chains, V- and J-gene trimming was later linked to a missense DCLRE1C variant.

Amplification used 60 Vbeta primers and 13 Jbeta primers. Some clones are missing from TCRdb's copy, which holds only in-frame ones; the method was immunoSEQ multiplex PCR. This table holds 200,000 to 250,000 clones, around 81% found once. As regards this clone: No antigen is known for it.

The CDR3 sequence is 13 residues long. Germline CDR1 and CDR2: SNHLY and FYNNEI. Trimming removed 11 bases at V and 4 bases at J, with 14 bases between. Sequencing was carried out using PBMCs. The chain joins TRBV2 to TRBJ2-2, with D possibly being TRBD1 (6 bases). The sequence was obtained from a woman in her fifties or sixties in good health and CMV-seropositive. The CDR3 DNA is TGTGCCGGATCCAGGGGATCCACCGGGGAGCTGTTTTTT. Its protein product is CAGSRGSTGELFF.